This record concerns one T cell receptor beta chain sequence. Each CDR3 protein is one row after TCRdb ran MiXCR on the RACE reads. The sample holds about 64,000 distinct CDR3 sequences, approximately 11% seen once. This record belongs to a study of human T cells and chemical hapten exposure. The CDR3 length is 18 residues. V dropped 5 bases and J dropped 4; count of bases not matched to a gene: 17. Noted time point: patch test 3, about 24 weeks after DPC sensitization. Noted treatment: therapeutic diphenylcyclopropenone sensitization with weekly scalp DPC. Source: whole blood, taken in connection with sensitization to the hapten diphenylcyclopropenone (DPC). The chain uses TRBV12-3 or TRBV12-4 and TRBJ2-1, with 7 bases identical to TRBD1. The TCR sequence derives from a woman in her 30s with alopecia areata. Some clones in this sample may be carry-over from other donors' samples. The CDR3 spells CASSPRQGGSRRYNEQFF. CDR3 bases: TGTGCCAGCAGTCCGAGACAGGGCGGGTCGAGGCGTTACAATGAGCAGTTCTTC.